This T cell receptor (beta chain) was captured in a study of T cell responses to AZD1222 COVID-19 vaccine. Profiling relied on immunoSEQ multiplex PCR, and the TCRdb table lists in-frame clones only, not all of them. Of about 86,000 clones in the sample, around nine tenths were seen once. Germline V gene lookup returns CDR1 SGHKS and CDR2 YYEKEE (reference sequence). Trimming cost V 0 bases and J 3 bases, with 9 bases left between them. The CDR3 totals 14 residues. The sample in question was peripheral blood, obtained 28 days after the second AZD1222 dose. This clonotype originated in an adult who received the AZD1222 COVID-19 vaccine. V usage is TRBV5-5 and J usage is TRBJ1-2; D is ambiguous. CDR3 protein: CASSLDSVDYGYTF. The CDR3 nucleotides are TGTGCCAGCAGCTTGGACAGCGTGGACTATGGCTACACCTTC.